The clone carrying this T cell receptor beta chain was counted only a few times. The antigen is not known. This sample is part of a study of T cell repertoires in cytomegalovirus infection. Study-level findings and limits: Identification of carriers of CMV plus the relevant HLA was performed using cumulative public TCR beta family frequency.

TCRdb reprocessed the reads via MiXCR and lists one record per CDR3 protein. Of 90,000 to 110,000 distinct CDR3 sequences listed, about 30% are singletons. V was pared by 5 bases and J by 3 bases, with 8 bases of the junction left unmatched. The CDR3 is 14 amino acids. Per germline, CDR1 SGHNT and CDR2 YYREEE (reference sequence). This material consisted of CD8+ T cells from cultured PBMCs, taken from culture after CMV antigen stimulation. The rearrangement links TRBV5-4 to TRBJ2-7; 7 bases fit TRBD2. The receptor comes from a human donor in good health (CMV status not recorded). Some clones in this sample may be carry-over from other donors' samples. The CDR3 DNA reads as TGTGCCAGCAGAAAAAGGGAGGGCAGCTACGAGCAGTACTTC. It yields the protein CASRKREGSYEQYF.